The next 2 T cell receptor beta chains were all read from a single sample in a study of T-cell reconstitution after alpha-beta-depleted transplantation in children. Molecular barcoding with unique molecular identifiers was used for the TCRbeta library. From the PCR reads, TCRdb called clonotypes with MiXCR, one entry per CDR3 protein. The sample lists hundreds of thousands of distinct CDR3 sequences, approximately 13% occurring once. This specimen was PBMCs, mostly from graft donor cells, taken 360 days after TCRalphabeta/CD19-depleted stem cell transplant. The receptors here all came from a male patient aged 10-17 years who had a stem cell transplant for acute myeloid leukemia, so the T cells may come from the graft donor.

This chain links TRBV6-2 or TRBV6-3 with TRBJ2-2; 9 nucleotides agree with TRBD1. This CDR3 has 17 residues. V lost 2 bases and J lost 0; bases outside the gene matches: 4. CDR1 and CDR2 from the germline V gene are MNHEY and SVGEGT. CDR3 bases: TGTGCCAGCAGTTACAATCGACAGGGGGCGAACACCGGGGAGCTGTTTTTT. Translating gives CASSYNRQGANTGELFF.

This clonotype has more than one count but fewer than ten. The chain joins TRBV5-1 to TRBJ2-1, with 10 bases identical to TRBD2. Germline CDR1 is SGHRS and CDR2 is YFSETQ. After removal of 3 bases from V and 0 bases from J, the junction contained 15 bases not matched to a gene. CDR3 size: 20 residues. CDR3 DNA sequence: TGCGCCAGCAGCTCTAGGTCTCTAGCGGGAGACAAACTCTCCTACAATGAGCAGTTCTTC. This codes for CASSSRSLAGDKLSYNEQFF.